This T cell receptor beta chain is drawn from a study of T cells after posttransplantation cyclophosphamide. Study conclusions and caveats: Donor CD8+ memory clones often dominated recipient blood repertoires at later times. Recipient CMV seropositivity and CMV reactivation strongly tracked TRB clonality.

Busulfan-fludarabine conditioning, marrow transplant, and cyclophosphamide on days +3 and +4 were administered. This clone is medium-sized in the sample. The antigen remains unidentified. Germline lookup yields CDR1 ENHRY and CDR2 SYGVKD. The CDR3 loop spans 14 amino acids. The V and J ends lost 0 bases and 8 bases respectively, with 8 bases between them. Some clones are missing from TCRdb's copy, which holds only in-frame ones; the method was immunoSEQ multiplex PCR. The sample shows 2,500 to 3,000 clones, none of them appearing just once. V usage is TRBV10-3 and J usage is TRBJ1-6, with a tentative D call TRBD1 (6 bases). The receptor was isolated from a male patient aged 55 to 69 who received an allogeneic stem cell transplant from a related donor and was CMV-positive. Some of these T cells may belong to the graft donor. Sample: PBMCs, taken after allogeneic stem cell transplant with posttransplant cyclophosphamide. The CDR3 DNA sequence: TGTGCCATCAGTGAGTCCCCAGGGGATTCACCCCTCCACTTT. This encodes CAISESPGDSPLHF.